These 26 T cell receptor beta chains originate from one sample sequenced in a study of cytomegalovirus exposure and HLA in healthy donors. The assay was immunoSEQ multiplex PCR, and TCRdb's table has in-frame clones only and misses some. The table lists some 72,000 clones, 90% to 97% of them singletons. Source material: PBMCs. These receptors all stem from a man between 18 and 35 years old in good health and CMV-seropositive.

J is TRBJ2-1 and V is TRBV29-1, with D perhaps TRBD1 (5 bases). The CDR3 runs 13 residues. V lost 3 bases, J lost 6 bases, and 12 bases lay in between. Germline CDR1 is SQVTM and CDR2 is ANQGSEA. The CDR3: CSVEPGKVNEQFF. DNA of the CDR3: TGCAGCGTTGAGCCAGGGAAAGTCAATGAGCAGTTCTTC.

The chain employs TRBV5-1 and TRBJ2-5, with D possibly matching TRBD2 (5 bases). Trimming took off 6 bases at V and 7 bases at J, with 16 bases between the two ends. The CDR3 is made up of 13 amino acids. The germline gives CDR1 SGHRS, CDR2 YFSETQ. The CDR3 is CASTEIGDGTQYF. The CDR3 nucleotides are TGCGCCAGCACCGAGATCGGGGATGGGACCCAGTACTTC.

This chain links TRBV18 with TRBJ1-1; TRBD1 matches at 9 bases. This CDR3 has 13 residues. With V trimmed by 3 bases and J by 6 bases, 2 bases remained unmatched. Per the germline V gene, CDR1 is KGHSH and CDR2 is LQKENI. The CDR3 bases are TGTGCCAGCTCACCGGGGACAGGGTCTGAAGCTTTCTTT. This encodes CASSPGTGSEAFF.

The rearrangement joins TRBV15 to TRBJ1-1, with 8 bases identical to TRBD1. This CDR3 is 14 amino acids long. V was clipped by 3 bases and J by 4 bases; unmatched bases: 4. The V gene's germline CDR1 is LNHNV and CDR2 YYDKDF (reference sequence). The CDR3 DNA follows: TGTGCCACCAGCAGGGACAGGGTTCTCACTGAAGCTTTCTTT. Its translation is CATSRDRVLTEAFF.

The V call is TRBV19, the J call TRBJ2-3; D unclear. V was trimmed by 3 bases and J by 0 bases, leaving 10 bases between them. CDR1 is LNHDA and CDR2 is SQIVND in the germline V gene (reference sequence). This CDR3 has 15 residues. The CDR3 reads CASSIRVSSTDTQYF. The CDR3 coding sequence is TGTGCCAGTAGTATTCGGGTTTCTAGCACAGATACGCAGTATTTT.

CDR3 nucleotides: TGTGCCAGCAGCCCTAGGCCCGGGAACACTGAAGCTTTCTTT. This codes for CASSPRPGNTEAFF. The gene calls are TRBV9 and TRBJ1-1; unclear D gene. This CDR3 is 14 amino acids long. The V gene lost 4 bases and the J gene lost 1 base, with 11 bases spanning the gap. Germline CDR1 and CDR2: SGDLS and YYNGEE.

The CDR3, as DNA: TGTGCCAGTAGACCCCGGGGGTCCGCATGGGGAGGTGAGCAGTTCTTC. Encoded protein: CASRPRGSAWGGEQFF. The rearrangement joins TRBV19 to TRBJ2-1; D is perhaps TRBD2 (6 bases). Germline V CDR1 and CDR2: LNHDA, SQIVND (reference sequence). V lost 6 bases to trimming and J lost 9 bases, with 24 bases between them. The CDR3 covers 16 residues.

The V and J genes are TRBV5-1 and TRBJ1-2; D perhaps matches TRBD1 (6 bases). The V end lost 0 bases, the J end lost 8 bases, and 11 bases lay between the germline ends. This CDR3 contains 13 residues. Germline loops: CDR1 SGHRS, CDR2 YFSETQ. CDR3 bases: TGCGCCAGCAGCTTGGGTCAGGGGATAGGCTACACCTTC. The encoded protein is CASSLGQGIGYTF.

CDR3 sequence: CASSTAALGYTF. As DNA, the CDR3 is TGTGCCAGCAGCACCGCGGCTTTGGGCTACACCTTC. The V gene is TRBV7-9, the J gene TRBJ1-2; D call uncertain. The germline gives CDR1 SEHNR, CDR2 FQNEAQ (reference sequence). Trimming cost V 5 bases and J 8 bases, with 12 bases left between them. The CDR3 length is 12 residues. The full variable domain, completed using reference TRBV7-9 and TRBJ1-2, is DTGVSQNPRHKITKRGQNVTFRCDPISEHNRLYWYRQTLGQGPEFLTYFQNEAQLEKSRLLSDRFSAERPKGSFSTLEIQRTEQGDSAMYLCASSTAALGYTFGSGTRLTVV.

CDR3 nucleotide sequence: TGTGCCAGCAGCTTGGCCGGGGGTTTGGCTTTCTTT. Its protein product is CASSLAGGLAFF. This chain joins TRBV5-6 and TRBJ1-1; possibly TRBD1 for D (5 bases). Germline CDR1 SGHDT, CDR2 YYEEEE. Trimming removed 0 bases from V and 11 bases from J, with 11 bases in between. The CDR3 sequence is 12 residues long.

V and J are TRBV27 and TRBJ2-7; D not certain. CDR1 MNHEY and CDR2 SMNVEV come from the germline V gene (reference sequence). V lost 0 bases and J lost 6, with 6 bases in between. There are 12 residues in the CDR3. This CDR3 is CASSLSIGEQYF. The DNA for the CDR3 is TGTGCCAGCAGTTTATCGATCGGCGAGCAGTACTTC.

The CDR3 DNA reads TGTGCCAGCAGCTTAGTTCGGGGGGCGGCCACCGGGGAGCTGTTTTTT. It encodes CASSLVRGAATGELFF. The chain is built from TRBV11-1 and TRBJ2-2; D may be TRBD2 (7 bases). V lost 1 base to trimming and J lost 4 bases, with 13 bases between them. CDR3 length equals 16 residues. Per germline, CDR1 SGHAT and CDR2 FQDESV (reference sequence).

J is TRBJ2-7 and V is TRBV30, with TRBD2 as a possible D gene (5 bases). Germline values: CDR1 GTSNPN, CDR2 SVGIG (reference sequence). This CDR3 is 16 amino acids long. V lost 5 bases and J 7 bases, leaving 27 bases between the germline ends. The CDR3 DNA reads TGTGCCTGGGGTGAGCGAAATCTGGCTACTAGTCAAGAGCAGTACTTC. Translated: CAWGERNLATSQEQYF.

There are a few counts of this clone. V gene TRBV29-1 combines with J gene TRBJ2-1; TRBD2 agrees at 14 bases. Germline lookup yields CDR1 SQVTM and CDR2 ANQGSEA. Trimming removed 8 bases from V and 8 bases from J; junction bases left unmatched: 5. The length of the CDR3 is 13 residues. The CDR3 loop reads CSLTSGRADEQFF. The DNA for the CDR3 is TGCAGCTTGACTAGCGGGAGGGCCGATGAGCAGTTCTTC.

The chain recombines TRBV9 with TRBJ2-3, with unresolved D. The CDR3 covers 15 residues. V was pared by 4 bases and J by 6 bases, with 18 bases between. Germline V CDR1 and CDR2: SGDLS, YYNGEE. The DNA of the CDR3 is TGTGCCAGCAGCCCCCGTGGTCCGACCGGGGATACGCAGTATTTT. Translating it yields CASSPRGPTGDTQYF.

V and J are TRBV6-1 and TRBJ1-1; possibly TRBD1 for D (6 bases). Between the trimmed V and J ends, which lost 7 bases and 2 bases, there was a span of 17 bases. Looked up from germline, CDR1 is MNHNS and CDR2 is SASEGT. CDR3 length equals 15 residues. CDR3 region: CASKKVAGDNTEAFF. The CDR3 region has the DNA TGTGCCAGCAAGAAAGTAGCAGGGGATAACACTGAAGCTTTCTTT.

The V gene is TRBV7-3, the J gene TRBJ2-3; D gene ambiguous. CDR1 and CDR2 (germline): SGHTA, FQGTGA. Trimming took 4 bases from V and 6 from J, leaving 17 bases between them. The CDR3 length is 15 residues. In DNA, the CDR3 is TGTGCCAGCAGCTCGACCCTCCTACTACACGATACGCAGTATTTT. Its protein product is CASSSTLLLHDTQYF.

This chain joins TRBV6-5 and TRBJ1-5, with D possibly matching TRBD1 (5 bases). This CDR3 is built from 14 residues. Germline V gene lookup returns CDR1 MNHEY and CDR2 SVGAGI. Trimming removed 5 bases at V and 4 bases at J, with 12 bases between. As DNA, the CDR3 is TGTGCCAGCAGTCCCCGGGGGTTAAATCAGCCCCAGCATTTT. Translating gives CASSPRGLNQPQHF.

V and J are TRBV28 and TRBJ2-7; D perhaps matches TRBD2 (7 bases). The CDR3 covers 15 residues. Germline values: CDR1 MDHEN, CDR2 SYDVKM. V was cut by 4 bases and J by 1 base, with 14 bases left in between. CDR3 region: CASSSHGGQSYEQYF. CDR3 sequence (DNA): TGTGCCAGCAGTTCTCACGGGGGGCAGTCCTACGAGCAGTACTTC.

The table lists this clone with a few counts. In the same sample, other DNA sequences code for this CDR3. CDR3 coding DNA: TGCGCCAGCAGCTTGGGACTAGCGGGCAGCACAGATACGCAGTATTTT. It encodes CASSLGLAGSTDTQYF. The chain is built from TRBV5-1 and TRBJ2-3; 10 bases are a match to TRBD2. Germline V gene sequence: CDR1 SGHRS, CDR2 YFSETQ. CDR3 size: 16 residues. V shed 0 bases, J shed 0 bases, and the junction held 1 base outside the gene matches.

The CDR3 protein is CASSLEGFGVRGTQYF. CDR3 bases: TGTGCCAGCAGCTTGGAGGGATTCGGGGTGAGAGGGACCCAGTACTTC. V is TRBV5-6 and J is TRBJ2-5, with a tentative D call TRBD2 (5 bases). In germline, CDR1 is SGHDT, CDR2 YYEEEE. The ends were cut back, 0 bases at V and 7 bases at J, with 19 bases in the middle. The CDR3 is 16 amino acids.

The V call is TRBV9, the J call TRBJ2-7, with 10 bases identical to TRBD1. J gave up 5 bases and V 4 bases, and 15 bases lay outside the gene matches. CDR3 length: 17 residues. Per germline, CDR1 SGDLS and CDR2 YYNGEE. The CDR3 spells CASSLGTGAASADEQYF. The CDR3 region has the DNA TGTGCCAGCAGCCTCGGGACAGGGGCGGCCTCGGCCGACGAGCAGTACTTC.

The CDR3 spells CASSGGLEQYF. CDR3 nucleotide sequence: TGTGCCAGCAGTGGGGGACTTGAGCAGTACTTC. J is TRBJ2-7 and V is TRBV2; possibly TRBD2 for D (6 bases). The CDR3 has 11 residues. The germline V and J ends were trimmed by 4 bases and 7 bases, with 8 bases remaining between them. Looked up from germline, CDR1 is SNHLY and CDR2 is FYNNEI.

This chain joins TRBV6-5 and TRBJ2-2; D perhaps matches TRBD2 (5 bases). Germline CDR1 MNHEY, CDR2 SVGAGI. V gave up 4 bases and J gave up 6 bases, with 15 bases separating them. The CDR3 runs to 15 residues. The CDR3 here is CASSFGDGVPGELFF. DNA of the CDR3: TGTGCCAGCAGTTTTGGAGACGGGGTACCCGGGGAGCTGTTTTTT.

The CDR3 region is CASSAGVVNYGYTF. The CDR3 DNA sequence: TGTGCCAGCAGCGCGGGGGTGGTTAACTATGGCTACACCTTC. This rearrangement joins TRBV9 to TRBJ1-2; D possibly corresponds to TRBD1 (5 bases). Germline V lookup: CDR1 SGDLS, CDR2 YYNGEE. V shed 3 bases and J shed 1 base, with 10 bases lying between them. The CDR3 runs to 14 residues. The full variable domain, completed using reference TRBV9 and TRBJ1-2, is DSGVTQTPKHLITATGQRVTLRCSPRSGDLSVYWYQQSLDQGLQFLIQYYNGEERAKGNILERFSAQQFPDLHSELNLSSLELGDSALYFCASSAGVVNYGYTFGSGTRLTVV.

The chain carries TRBV5-1 and TRBJ1-3, with 7 bases matching TRBD1. Germline V gives CDR1 SGHRS, CDR2 YFSETQ. Trimming took 0 bases from V and 7 from J; bases not matched to a gene: 10. The CDR3 sequence is 16 residues long. Here the CDR3 DNA reads TGCGCCAGCAGCTTGGCCGGGACAGCTTATAGCAACACCATATATTTT. The encoded protein is CASSLAGTAYSNTIYF.